This T cell receptor beta chain was found in a study of T cells in localized non-small cell lung cancer. Whole-study findings and limits: Higher T cell density in the blood was associated with longer overall survival, whereas higher adjacent-lung clonality associated with shorter survival. Adjacent lung exhibited a median of around 60 among the 100 most abundant tumor clones. Highest T cell clonality was seen in uninvolved adjacent lung, surpassing that measured in tumor. Heterogeneity is still possible, as just one tumor region was sequenced.

About this clone itself: Its antigen is as yet unknown.

The V gene lost 3 bases and the J gene lost 7 bases, with 13 bases spanning the gap. Germline CDR1 reads MNHEY; CDR2 reads SMNVEV (reference sequence). The CDR3 totals 14 residues. Some clones are missing from TCRdb's copy, which holds only in-frame ones; the method was immunoSEQ multiplex PCR. The profile shows roughly 30,000 clones, 70% to 90% of them singletons. The J gene is TRBJ2-1, the V gene TRBV27; no clear D. This clonotype was sampled from a female donor older than 55 with stage I lung adenocarcinoma. The source material was peripheral blood, sampled before any cancer treatment. CDR3 in DNA: TGTGCCAGCAGTTTCGATATCTCGGTTAATGAGCAGTTCTTC. This translates into CASSFDISVNEQFF.